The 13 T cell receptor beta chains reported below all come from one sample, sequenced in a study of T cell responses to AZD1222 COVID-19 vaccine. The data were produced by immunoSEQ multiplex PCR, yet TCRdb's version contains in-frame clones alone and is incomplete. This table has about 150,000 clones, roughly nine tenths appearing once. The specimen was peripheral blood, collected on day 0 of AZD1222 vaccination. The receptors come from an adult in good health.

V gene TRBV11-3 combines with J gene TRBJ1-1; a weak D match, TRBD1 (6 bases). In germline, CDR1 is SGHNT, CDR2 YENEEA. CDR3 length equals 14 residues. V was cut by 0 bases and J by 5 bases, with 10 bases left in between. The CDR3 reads CASSLEGGNTEAFF. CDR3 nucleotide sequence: TGTGCCAGCAGCTTAGAAGGGGGGAATACTGAAGCTTTCTTT.

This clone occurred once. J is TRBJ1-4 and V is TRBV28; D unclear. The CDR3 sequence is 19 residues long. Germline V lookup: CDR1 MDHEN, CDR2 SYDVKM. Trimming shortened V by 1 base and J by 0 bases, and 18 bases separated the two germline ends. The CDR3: CASSLLGWAEGATNEKLFF. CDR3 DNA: TGTGCCAGCAGTTTATTAGGATGGGCAGAAGGTGCAACTAATGAAAAACTGTTTTTT.

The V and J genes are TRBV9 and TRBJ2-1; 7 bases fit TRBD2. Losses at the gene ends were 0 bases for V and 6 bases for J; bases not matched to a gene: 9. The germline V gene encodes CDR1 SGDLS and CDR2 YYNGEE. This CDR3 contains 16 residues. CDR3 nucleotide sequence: TGTGCCAGCAGCGTAGAGTTGGAGGGGACTACCAATGAGCAGTTCTTC. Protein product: CASSVELEGTTNEQFF.

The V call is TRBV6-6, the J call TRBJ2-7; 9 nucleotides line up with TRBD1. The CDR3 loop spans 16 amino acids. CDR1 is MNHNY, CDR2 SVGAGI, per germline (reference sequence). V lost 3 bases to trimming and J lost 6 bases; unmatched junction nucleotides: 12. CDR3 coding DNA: TGTGCCAGCAGTTATGCCTTGGACAGGGGTATCTTCGAGCAGTACTTC. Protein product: CASSYALDRGIFEQYF.

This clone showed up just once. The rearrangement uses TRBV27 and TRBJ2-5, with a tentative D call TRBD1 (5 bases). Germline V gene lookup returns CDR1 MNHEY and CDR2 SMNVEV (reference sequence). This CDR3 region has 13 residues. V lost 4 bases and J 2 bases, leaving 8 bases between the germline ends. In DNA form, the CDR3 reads TGTGCCAGCAGTTGGGGCCATCAAGAGACCCAGTACTTC. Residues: CASSWGHQETQYF.

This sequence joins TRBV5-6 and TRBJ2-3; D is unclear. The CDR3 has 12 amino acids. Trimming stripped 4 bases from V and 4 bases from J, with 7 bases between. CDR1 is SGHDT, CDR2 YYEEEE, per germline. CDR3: CASSERPDTQYF. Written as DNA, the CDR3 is TGTGCCAGCAGCGAGAGGCCAGATACGCAGTATTTT.

CDR3 DNA: TGTGCCTGGAGTTACTGGACGGGACCTTATGGCTACACCTTC. Encoded protein: CAWSYWTGPYGYTF. The chain has TRBV30 and TRBJ1-2, with D tentatively TRBD1 (5 bases). Germline values: CDR1 GTSNPN, CDR2 SVGIG (reference sequence). V was clipped by 2 bases and J by 5 bases, with 15 bases between them. This CDR3 is 14 amino acids long.

The CDR3 region has the DNA TGTGCCAGCAGCTTACTGAGTACTAGGGGTACCTCCTACGAGCAGTACTTC. Its protein is CASSLLSTRGTSYEQYF. The chain uses TRBV7-8 and TRBJ2-7; D might be TRBD1 or TRBD2, each matching 5 bases. The CDR3 has 17 amino acids. The germline V gene has CDR1 SGHVS and CDR2 FQNEAQ. Deletions cut 2 bases from V and 0 bases from J, with 17 bases between.

This chain's CDR3 is CASTEENEQFF. The CDR3 DNA sequence: TGTGCCAGCACGGAGGAGAATGAGCAGTTCTTC. The V call is TRBV6-5, the J call TRBJ2-1; tentatively, D is TRBD2 (5 bases). The CDR3 has 11 residues. CDR1 and CDR2 from the germline V gene are MNHEY and SVGAGI. V was shortened by 7 bases and J by 7 bases, with 8 bases between the two germline ends.

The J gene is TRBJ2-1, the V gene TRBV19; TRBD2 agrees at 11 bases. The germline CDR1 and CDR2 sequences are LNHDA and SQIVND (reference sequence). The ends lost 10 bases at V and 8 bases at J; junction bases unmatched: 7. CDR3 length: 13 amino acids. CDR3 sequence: CATLAGGLDEQFF. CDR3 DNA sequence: TGTGCCACCCTAGCGGGGGGCCTGGATGAGCAGTTCTTC.

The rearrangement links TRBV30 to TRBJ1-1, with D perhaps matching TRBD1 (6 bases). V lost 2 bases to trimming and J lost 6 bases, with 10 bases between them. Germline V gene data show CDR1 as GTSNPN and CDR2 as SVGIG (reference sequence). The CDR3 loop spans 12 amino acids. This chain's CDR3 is CAWSPGAPEAFF. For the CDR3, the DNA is TGTGCCTGGAGTCCAGGGGCCCCTGAAGCTTTCTTT.

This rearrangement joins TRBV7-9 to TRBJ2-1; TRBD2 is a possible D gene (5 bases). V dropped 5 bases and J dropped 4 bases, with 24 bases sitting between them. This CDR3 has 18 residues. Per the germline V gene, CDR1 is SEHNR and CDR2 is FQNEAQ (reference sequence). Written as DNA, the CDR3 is TGTGCCAGCAGCGATAGAGGTTTGGAGGACTTTTGGTACAATGAGCAGTTCTTC. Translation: CASSDRGLEDFWYNEQFF.

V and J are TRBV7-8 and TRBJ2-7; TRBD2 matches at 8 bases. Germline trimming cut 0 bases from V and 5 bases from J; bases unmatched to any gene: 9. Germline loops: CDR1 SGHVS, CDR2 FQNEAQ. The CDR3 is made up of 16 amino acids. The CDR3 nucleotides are TGTGCCAGCAGCTTAGCATCCTCGGGGGGGGTCCACGAGCAGTACTTC. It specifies CASSLASSGGVHEQYF.